Shown below are 15 T cell receptor beta chains from a single sample sequenced in a study of blood T cell repertoires in COVID-19. Only in-frame clones appear in the TCRdb table, and some are missing; sequencing was by immunoSEQ multiplex PCR. Of about 80,000 clones in the sample, approximately 80% were seen once. Sequencing was carried out using peripheral blood. The source of these receptors is a human donor in a cohort sampled during active COVID-19.

The chain carries TRBV28 and TRBJ1-2, with TRBD1 matching over 7 bases. Germline V gives CDR1 MDHEN, CDR2 SYDVKM. V lost 8 bases to trimming and J lost 1 base; unmatched junction nucleotides: 10. The CDR3 has 15 residues. The CDR3 reads CASSRRDSNNYGYTF. The CDR3 DNA follows: TGTGCCAGCTCTAGGCGGGACAGCAATAACTATGGCTACACCTTC.

V usage is TRBV11-3 and J usage is TRBJ1-2; D might be TRBD1 (6 bases). V was clipped by 3 bases and J by 8 bases, with 13 bases between them. The germline gives CDR1 SGHNT, CDR2 YENEEA. The CDR3 is 13 residues long. The CDR3 loop is CASSFGGARGYTF. In nucleotides, the CDR3 is TGTGCCAGCAGCTTCGGGGGGGCGCGGGGCTACACCTTC.

This clone was seen only once. The rearrangement uses TRBV10-1 and TRBJ1-1; the D gene is possibly TRBD1 (5 bases). This CDR3 is 15 amino acids long. Trimming removed 7 bases from V and 4 bases from J, with 19 bases in between. CDR1 is WNHNN, CDR2 SYGVQD, per germline (reference sequence). CDR3 residues: CASTPPTGSFTEAFF. The CDR3 bases are TGCGCCAGCACTCCTCCAACAGGCTCCTTCACTGAAGCTTTCTTT.

The count of this clone is one. This chain joins TRBV28 and TRBJ1-3; the match to TRBD1 covers 10 bases. This CDR3 region has 16 residues. Germline V gene data show CDR1 as MDHEN and CDR2 as SYDVKM. J was trimmed by 2 bases and V by 5 bases; bases with no gene match: 6. As DNA, the CDR3 is TGTGCCAGCAGTACTCGACAGGGGGCCACTGGAAACACCATATATTTT. Its translation is CASSTRQGATGNTIYF.

This clone came up a few times. The chain couples TRBV10-3 to TRBJ1-5, with 9 bases matching TRBD1. The germline CDR1 and CDR2 sequences are ENHRY and SYGVKD. The length of the CDR3 is 13 residues. V shed 2 bases and J 7 bases; nucleotides not matched to a gene: 0. As DNA, the CDR3 is TGTGCCATCAGTGAGGGACAGGGGCAGCCCCAGCATTTT. Its protein product is CAISEGQGQPQHF.

The chain combines TRBV5-1 with TRBJ1-4; 7 bases align to TRBD1. The CDR3 runs 13 residues. Per germline, CDR1 SGHRS and CDR2 YFSETQ. V gave up 0 bases and J gave up 8 bases; unmatched junction bases: 1. This CDR3 reads CASSLGTGEKLFF. For the CDR3, the DNA is TGCGCCAGCAGCTTGGGGACAGGAGAAAAACTGTTTTTT. Full variable domain (missing parts from reference TRBV5-1 and TRBJ1-4): KAGVTQTPRYLIKTRGQQVTLSCSPISGHRSVSWYQQTPGQGLQFLFEYFSETQRNKGNFPGRFSGRQFSNSRSEMNVSTLELGDSALYLCASSLGTGEKLFFGSGTQLSVL.

The chain joins TRBV7-8 to TRBJ2-5; 9 positions match TRBD2. Germline lookup yields CDR1 SGHVS and CDR2 FQNEAQ. Trimming at V came to 1 base and at J to 5 bases, leaving 5 bases not matched to a gene. The CDR3 is 15 amino acids. CDR3 DNA sequence: TGTGCCAGCAGCTTAGTTGCGGGGGGGCTCGAGACCCAGTACTTC. Amino acids: CASSLVAGGLETQYF.

This clone was seen once. The CDR3 spells CATSDLPGQTPSSYNEQFF. For the CDR3, the DNA is TGTGCCACCAGTGATTTGCCGGGACAAACCCCCAGCTCCTACAATGAGCAGTTCTTC. The chain employs TRBV24-1 and TRBJ2-1, with a tentative D call TRBD1 (6 bases). Germline V lookup: CDR1 KGHDR, CDR2 SFDVKD. V lost 0 bases, J lost 0 bases, and 17 bases lay in between. This CDR3 has 19 residues.

The CDR3 sequence is CASSLRQGAQDEQYF. DNA of the CDR3: TGTGCCAGCAGCCTACGACAGGGGGCACAGGACGAGCAGTACTTC. The rearrangement links TRBV5-4 to TRBJ2-7; TRBD1 matches 10 bases. V lost 4 bases and J lost 5; bases outside the gene matches: 9. This CDR3 is built from 15 residues. Germline loops: CDR1 SGHNT, CDR2 YYREEE (reference sequence).

The CDR3 loop reads CASSLGGVWGRETQYF. CDR3 sequence (DNA): TGTGCCAGCAGCTTGGGGGGCGTTTGGGGTAGAGAGACCCAGTACTTC. The gene calls are TRBV5-8 and TRBJ2-5; tentative D call: TRBD1 (5 bases). The length of the CDR3 is 16 residues. Germline loops: CDR1 SGHTS, CDR2 YDEGEE. Trimming shortened V by 0 bases and J by 4 bases, and 16 bases separated the two germline ends.

The chain employs TRBV9 and TRBJ1-3; 7 nucleotides line up with TRBD1. V dropped 5 bases and J dropped 0; count of bases not matched to a gene: 5. The CDR3 covers 15 residues. From germline, CDR1 is SGDLS and CDR2 YYNGEE. Here the CDR3 reads CASSSDRASGNTIYF. In DNA, the CDR3 is TGTGCCAGCAGTTCCGACAGGGCCTCTGGAAACACCATATATTTT.

The CDR3 loop is CASSPNSLPTDTQYF. The CDR3 DNA reads TGTGCCAGCAGTCCAAACAGCCTCCCCACAGATACGCAGTATTTT. The chain links TRBV28 to TRBJ2-3; D remains ambiguous. Germline values: CDR1 MDHEN, CDR2 SYDVKM. This CDR3 comprises 15 residues. Trimming cost V 5 bases and J 2 bases, with 14 bases left between them.

This chain links TRBV5-4 with TRBJ2-2, with TRBD2 matching 9 bases. V shed 4 bases and J 0 bases; nucleotides not matched to a gene: 4. In germline, CDR1 is SGHNT, CDR2 YYREEE (reference sequence). There are 16 residues in the CDR3. CDR3 DNA: TGTGCCAGCAGCACCGCGGGGGGGCCGAACACCGGGGAGCTGTTTTTT. Translation gives CASSTAGGPNTGELFF.

DNA for the CDR3: TGTGCCACCAGCAGAGGTAGCGCTGTTAAGTACTTC. As protein: CATSRGSAVKYF. The chain links TRBV15 to TRBJ2-4; the D gene is possibly TRBD2 (5 bases). Trimming took off 1 base at V and 14 bases at J, with 12 bases between the two ends. Germline CDR1 and CDR2: LNHNV and YYDKDF (reference sequence). CDR3 length: 12 amino acids.

This chain uses TRBV14 with TRBJ2-7; TRBD1 matches 11 bases. CDR3 length: 14 amino acids. V lost 1 base and J lost 6; bases outside the gene matches: 2. The germline V gene has CDR1 SGHDN and CDR2 FVKESK. CDR3 DNA sequence: TGTGCCAGCAGCCAAGCCGGGACAGGGGGCGAGCAGTACTTC. Protein sequence: CASSQAGTGGEQYF.